This T cell receptor (beta chain) stems from a study of blood T cell repertoires in COVID-19. Study as a whole: Samples came from the United States, Italy and Spain, spanning acute and convalescent COVID-19. T cells, B-cell-depleted T cells, or PBMCs provided the cDNA or gDNA that served as material.

This clone appeared a few times. Original processing methods: Amplified reference gene primers provided the basis for estimating nucleated cell counts. Repertoires were generated with immunoSEQ multiplex PCR, while TCRdb's copy carries only in-frame clones and drops some. The DNA gave D and trimming, while V, J and clone size come from that table. The data hold approximately 80,000 clones, with about 68% observed a single time. Germline loops: CDR1 LNHDA, CDR2 SQIVND (reference sequence). Trimming took off 9 bases at V and 5 bases at J, with 14 bases between the two ends. This CDR3 is built from 13 residues.

This receptor was obtained from a man in his fifties with active or convalescent COVID-19. J is TRBJ1-5 and V is TRBV19; D unclear. Sequencing was done on a sample of peripheral blood. CDR3 in DNA: TGTGCCAGCAAAAGCGACGGAGATCAGCCCCAGCATTTT. The encoded protein is CASKSDGDQPQHF. The entire variable domain, with the rest obtained from reference TRBV19 and TRBJ1-5, is as follows: DGGITQSPKYLFRKEGQNVTLSCEQNLNHDAMYWYRQDPGQGLRLIYYSQIVNDFQKGDIAEGYSVSREKKESFPLTVTSAQKNPTAFYLCASKSDGDQPQHFGDGTRLSIL.